The source of this T cell receptor beta chain is a study of response to subunit inactivated influenza vaccine. Germline lookup yields CDR1 MNHEY and CDR2 SVGAGI. The ends were cut back, 3 bases at V and 0 bases at J, with 9 bases in the middle. The CDR3 has 14 residues. MiXCR, applied by TCRdb to the RT-PCR reads, yields one record per CDR3 protein. The sample has about 480,000 distinct CDR3 sequences; less than 30% are singletons. The chain has TRBV6-5 and TRBJ2-7; possible D gene TRBD2, 5 bases. The receptor's source is a man aged 45-65 years who received an inactivated influenza vaccine. The sequences come from CD4+ T cells sorted from PBMCs, collected roughly 5 days after vaccination. This CDR3 reads CASSYGRFSYEQYF. The CDR3 bases are TGTGCCAGCAGTTATGGGAGATTCTCCTACGAGCAGTACTTC.